This TCR beta chain was retrieved from a study of blood T cell repertoires in COVID-19. Study summary: PBMCs, B-cell-depleted T cells, or T cells provided the cDNA or gDNA that made up the material.

The protocol was immunoSEQ multiplex PCR, while the TCRdb copy is restricted to in-frame clones and leaves out a portion. The sample contains roughly 240,000 clones, around 86% of which appear only once. Trimming took off 2 bases at V and 3 bases at J, with 10 bases between the two ends. CDR3 length: 13 residues. Germline values: CDR1 GTSNPN, CDR2 SVGIG (reference sequence). V is TRBV30 and J is TRBJ1-2; D is ambiguous. The clonotype originates from a woman in her thirties who had recovered from COVID-19. The sample was peripheral blood. This CDR3 is CAWSPAGDYGYTF. CDR3 nucleotides: TGTGCCTGGAGTCCCGCCGGTGACTATGGCTACACCTTC.